A selection of T cell receptor beta chains follows, all from one sample in a study of a mutant IDH1 vaccine in newly diagnosed glioma. Generated by immunoSEQ multiplex PCR, the TCRdb table keeps only in-frame clones and is missing some. The table lists about 67,000 clones, around 83% of them singletons. The material sequenced was peripheral blood mononuclear cells (PBMCs), taken from a glioma patient treated with radiotherapy, temozolomide or both. The receptors were gathered from a woman younger than 30 with glioma. Some clones in this sample may be carry-over from other donors' samples. The CDR3 runs from the conserved cysteine through the conserved F or W. The order of the fields is D gene, J gene, V gene, clone size, CDR3 protein, CDR3 DNA. The D gene is left open where the match is weak. The size entry is marked missing in some rows and otherwise reads once, few, many or a size class.

>TRBD1|TRBJ1-3|TRBV6-5|NA
CASRTDRVGNTIYF
TGTGCCAGCAGGACCGACAGGGTTGGAAACACCATATATTTT
>NA|TRBJ2-5|TRBV19|NA
CASRNQETQYF
TGTGCCAGTAGAAACCAAGAGACCCAGTACTTC
>NA|TRBJ2-2|TRBV6-5|few
CASSAGLNTGELFF
TGTGCCAGCAGTGCGGGGCTGAACACCGGGGAGCTGTTTTTT
>TRBD2|TRBJ2-5|TRBV4-1|NA
CASSQDTGGQETQYF
TGCGCCAGCAGCCAAGATACGGGGGGCCAAGAGACCCAGTACTTC
>TRBD2|TRBJ2-3|TRBV5-4|NA
CASSQPGLALYF
TGTGCCAGCAGCCAGCCGGGACTAGCTCTGTATTTT
>NA|TRBJ2-7|TRBV11-3|NA
CASQPPQRVSSYEQYF
TGTGCCAGTCAGCCCCCTCAGAGGGTTAGCTCCTACGAGCAGTACTTC
>TRBD1|TRBJ1-4|TRBV4-1|NA
CASSPRQGATTNEKLFF
TGCGCCAGCAGCCCCAGACAGGGGGCGACAACTAATGAAAAACTGTTTTTT
>NA|TRBJ2-7|TRBV29-1|once
CSVDISYEQYF
TGCAGCGTTGACATCTCGTACGAGCAGTACTTC
>NA|TRBJ1-1|TRBV10-1|NA
CASTSEEAFF
TGCGCCAGCACCTCGGAAGAAGCTTTCTTT
>TRBD2|TRBJ2-5|TRBV9|NA
CASSVDGSGGLQETQYF
TGTGCCAGCAGCGTAGATGGTAGCGGGGGCCTCCAAGAGACCCAGTACTTC
>NA|TRBJ1-2|TRBV6-5|NA
CASSYSSGPNYGYTF
TGTGCCAGCAGTTACTCTTCAGGACCAAACTATGGCTACACCTTC
>NA|TRBJ1-3|TRBV14|NA
CASSVGNTIYF
TGTGCCAGCAGTGTCGGAAACACCATATATTTT
>NA|TRBJ1-1|TRBV6-6|NA
CASSRNVVEAFF
TGTGCCAGCAGTCGTAACGTAGTGGAAGCTTTCTTT
>TRBD2|TRBJ2-2|TRBV2|NA
CASTAGVLTGELFF
TGTGCCAGCACAGCGGGAGTATTGACCGGGGAGCTGTTTTTT
>NA|TRBJ1-2|TRBV2|NA
CASSAQGFSYGYTF
TGTGCCAGCAGCGCCCAGGGATTTAGCTATGGCTACACCTTC
>NA|TRBJ2-2|TRBV6-6|NA
CASFTGELFF
TGTGCCAGCTTCACCGGGGAGCTGTTTTTT
>TRBD2|TRBJ2-5|TRBV5-1|NA
CASSLSGLARETQYF
TGCGCCAGCAGCTTGTCGGGACTAGCAAGAGAGACCCAGTACTTC
>TRBD2|TRBJ2-1|TRBV5-1|NA
CASSFYSAGGDNEQFF
TGCGCCAGCAGCTTTTACTCGGCGGGGGGAGACAATGAGCAGTTCTTC
>NA|TRBJ1-1|TRBV19|once
CASSIAPHGAEAFF
TGTGCCAGTAGTATAGCCCCTCATGGCGCTGAAGCTTTCTTT
>NA|TRBJ1-2|TRBV5-1|NA
CASSLLPNYGYTF
TGCGCCAGCAGCTTGCTCCCGAACTATGGCTACACCTTC
>NA|TRBJ1-6|TRBV6-1|NA
CASSGSNSPLHF
TGTGCCAGCAGTGGGTCTAATTCACCCCTCCACTTT
>TRBD2|TRBJ2-5|TRBV5-1|NA
CASSGIWGGSVETQYF
TGCGCCAGCAGCGGAATATGGGGCGGGAGCGTAGAGACCCAGTACTTC
>TRBD2|TRBJ2-5|TRBV15|NA
CATSRDLPLRLASSETQYF
TGTGCCACCAGCAGAGATCTCCCTCTTCGACTAGCGAGTTCGGAGACCCAGTACTTC
>NA|TRBJ2-7|TRBV29-1|NA
CSVGFNLGPYEQYF
TGCAGCGTTGGTTTCAACCTGGGCCCCTACGAGCAGTACTTC